The TCR beta chain under discussion was sequenced for a study of PD-1 blockade in mismatch repair-deficient tumors. Study-wide context: All were previously treated, progressing patients with about a dozen mismatch repair-deficient cancer types.

Notes on the study in general: After pembrolizumab, tumor-resident clones rose rapidly, then generally contracted before radiologic responses.

As regards this clone: Its antigen is unidentified.

Here immunoSEQ multiplex PCR was the method, and the copy in TCRdb shows in-frame clones only, minus some. Of 30,000 to 45,000 clones listed, more than 75% were seen once; the top ten hold roughly 4%. TCRs were sequenced from a few patients responding to pembrolizumab. Deletions cut 5 bases from V and 6 bases from J, with 8 bases between. This CDR3 has 11 residues. Germline CDR1 and CDR2: SGHAT and FQNNGV. The sequencing here drew on peripheral blood, taken approximately 80 weeks after starting pembrolizumab. The clonotype originates from an adult with mismatch repair-deficient cancer. The chain employs TRBV11-2 and TRBJ2-7; D gene unclear. The CDR3 DNA reads as TGTGCCAGCAGCCCCGGCCCCGAGCAGTACTTC. It specifies CASSPGPEQYF.